The 11 T cell receptor beta chains listed next were all sequenced from one sample in a study of neurological immune-mediated disorders. TCRdb re-called the 5' RACE reads with MiXCR, one entry per CDR3 protein. This sample has over 35,000 distinct CDR3 sequences; 3.5% to 4% occur once, and the top ten carry roughly 2%. The material sequenced was PBMCs. Every receptor here comes from a man between 25 and 39 years old with multiple sclerosis.

This clonotype was found many times. The chain has TRBV6-1 and TRBJ1-1, with 8 positions matching TRBD1. Germline lookup yields CDR1 MNHNS and CDR2 SASEGT. The V gene end was trimmed by 6 bases and the J gene end by 13 bases; junction bases not matched to a gene: 7. The CDR3 runs to 11 residues. The CDR3 loop is CASSMGQVLFF. In DNA, the CDR3 is TGTGCCAGCAGCATGGGACAGGTCCTTTTCTTT.

This clonotype was seen at least ten times. J is TRBJ2-2 and V is TRBV3-1, with D possibly being TRBD2 (5 bases). V was cut by 4 bases and J by 2 bases, with 8 bases left in between. This CDR3 has 14 residues. From germline, CDR1 is LGHDT and CDR2 YNNKEL (reference sequence). The CDR3 region is CASSRTVNTGELFF. Written as DNA, the CDR3 is TGTGCCAGCAGCCGGACTGTAAACACCGGGGAGCTGTTTTTT.

This clonotype has a count of ten or more. The genes are TRBV10-3 and TRBJ1-5; D is unresolved. Looked up from germline, CDR1 is ENHRY and CDR2 is SYGVKD. This CDR3 is built from 15 residues. V gave up 5 bases and J gave up 4 bases, with 15 bases separating them. Written as DNA, the CDR3 is TGTGCCATCAGTACGGACTCCCCTCAAAATCAGCCCCAGCATTTT. This codes for CAISTDSPQNQPQHF.

The table lists this clonotype with many counts. The chain links TRBV7-9 to TRBJ1-2; D is uncertain. The CDR3 is 16 amino acids. Trimming cost V 4 bases and J 1 base, with 16 bases left between them. Germline CDR1 SEHNR, CDR2 FQNEAQ (reference sequence). The CDR3 bases are TGTGCCAGCAGCTGGCAAGTGGGGAACATTAACTATGGCTACACCTTC. Protein: CASSWQVGNINYGYTF.

The sample holds many counts of this clonotype. The chain is built from TRBV7-2 and TRBJ2-5; D may match TRBD1 or TRBD2 (5 bases each). The CDR3 loop spans 15 amino acids. V was cut by 7 bases and J by 2 bases, with 17 bases left in between. Germline V gene lookup returns CDR1 SGHTA and CDR2 FQGNSA. Here the CDR3 reads CASTPLKGRQETQYF. In DNA, the CDR3 is TGTGCCAGCACCCCCCTGAAGGGACGGCAAGAGACCCAGTACTTC. Full variable domain (outside the CDR3, taken from reference TRBV7-2 and TRBJ2-5): GAGVSQSPSNKVTEKGKDVELRCDPISGHTALYWYRQSLGQGLEFLIYFQGNSAPDKSGLPSDRFSAERTGGSVSTLTIQRTQQEDSAVYLCASTPLKGRQETQYFGPGTRLLVL.

This clonotype showed up many times. The rearrangement uses TRBV9 and TRBJ1-3, with D possibly matching TRBD1 (5 bases). CDR3 length: 16 residues. Trimming took 0 bases from V and 3 from J, leaving 13 bases between them. The germline V gene has CDR1 SGDLS and CDR2 YYNGEE. The CDR3 sequence is CASSVDLGTVGNTIYF. In nucleotides, the CDR3 is TGTGCCAGCAGCGTAGACCTCGGGACCGTTGGAAACACCATATATTTT.

This clonotype was picked up many times. The rearrangement joins TRBV7-6 to TRBJ1-2; 8 bases map to TRBD1. From germline, CDR1 is SGHVS and CDR2 FNYEAQ. This CDR3 is built from 13 residues. Trimming cost V 4 bases and J 8 bases; bases outside gene matches: 6. CDR3: CASSSSTGGGYTF. The CDR3 DNA is TGTGCCAGCAGCTCAAGCACAGGGGGAGGCTACACCTTC.

The chain is built from TRBV4-2 and TRBJ1-2, with D perhaps matching TRBD1 (5 bases). Trimming left V 1 base short and J 6 bases short, with 6 bases between. The CDR3 has 12 amino acids. Germline-derived CDR1 and CDR2 are LGHNA and YNFKEQ. CDR3 protein: CASSQGGDGYTF. CDR3 nucleotide sequence: TGTGCCAGCAGCCAAGGGGGGGATGGCTACACCTTC.

This clonotype was seen many times. The chain recombines TRBV12-5 with TRBJ2-1; D perhaps matches TRBD1 (5 bases). Germline V gene data show CDR1 as LGHNT and CDR2 as FRNRAP. The CDR3 spans 13 residues. Trimming cost V 8 bases and J 2 bases, with 10 bases left between them. CDR3 bases: TGTGCTAGTAGGCAGGGCCCCTACAATGAGCAGTTCTTC. Its protein is CASRQGPYNEQFF.

This clonotype appeared many times. J is TRBJ2-5 and V is TRBV2; 7 bases agree with TRBD2. This CDR3 spans 12 amino acids. Germline assignment: CDR1 SNHLY and CDR2 FYNNEI. The trim removed 8 bases at V and 5 bases at J, leaving 5 bases unmatched. CDR3 region: CASGYGGETQYF. DNA of the CDR3: TGTGCCAGCGGCTACGGGGGGGAGACCCAGTACTTC.

This clonotype was observed at least ten times. This chain uses TRBV4-3 with TRBJ2-5, with 9 bases lining up with TRBD2. The V gene's germline CDR1 is LGHNA and CDR2 YSLEER. V was clipped by 4 bases and J by 4 bases; unmatched bases: 7. This CDR3 spans 15 amino acids. The DNA for the CDR3 is TGCGCCAGCAGCCTAGCGGGGGATAAGAGAGAGACCCAGTACTTC. It encodes CASSLAGDKRETQYF.